Included here is one T cell receptor (beta chain) sequence, with context. Its antigen is currently unknown. This CDR3 is also generated by other DNA sequences in the sample. CDR3 length: 13 residues. The V end lost 5 bases, the J end lost 1 base, and 8 bases lay between the germline ends. In germline, CDR1 is LNHDA, CDR2 SQIVND (reference sequence). The data originate from a study of beta chain features in type 1 diabetes. The wider study: About 110,000,000 sorted cells were examined across all samples. Whole-study results and caveats: Across all four CD4+ subsets, people with type 1 diabetes showed modestly shorter TCRB CDR3s.

Stem cell-like memory, regulatory, central memory and naive CD4+ cells were sorted via CD45RO/CCR7/CD25/CD127/CD95/CD27. Reverse transcription of all isolated RNA meant that expressed TCRB transcripts were sequenced. Libraries were prepared by immunoSEQ multiplex PCR; TCRdb keeps only in-frame clonotypes and omits some of them. The sample gives hundreds of thousands of clones, over 10% of which show up once; less than 0.025% is in the top ten. The sequence was collected from a man younger than 30 with type 1 diabetes. This chain links TRBV19 with TRBJ1-1, with D perhaps matching TRBD1 (6 bases). The sequenced sample was naive CD4+ T cells from blood. CDR3 sequence: CASSLTGNTEAFF. The CDR3 DNA follows: TGTGCCAGTAGTCTGACAGGGAACACTGAAGCTTTCTTT.